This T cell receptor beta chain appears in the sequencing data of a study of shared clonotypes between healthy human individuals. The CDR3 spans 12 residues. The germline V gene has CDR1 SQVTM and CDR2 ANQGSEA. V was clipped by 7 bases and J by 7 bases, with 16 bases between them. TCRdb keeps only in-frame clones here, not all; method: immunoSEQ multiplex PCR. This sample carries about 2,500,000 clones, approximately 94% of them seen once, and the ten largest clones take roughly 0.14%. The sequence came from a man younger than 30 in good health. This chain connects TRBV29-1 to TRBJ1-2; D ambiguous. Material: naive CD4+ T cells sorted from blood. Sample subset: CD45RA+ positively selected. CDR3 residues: CSGFINKGGYTF. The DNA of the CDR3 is TGCAGCGGATTTATAAACAAGGGTGGCTACACCTTC.